The 23 T cell receptor beta chains reported below all come from one sample, sequenced in a study of T cell changes during pregnancy in multiple sclerosis. Using immunoSEQ multiplex PCR, the repertoire was profiled, and TCRdb retains in-frame clones only, with some absent. This table holds approximately 36,000 clones, 88% found once. The sample in question was CD8+ T cells from peripheral blood mononuclear cells, obtained in the third trimester of pregnancy. These receptor sequences come from a female donor with multiple sclerosis, enrolled in a pregnancy study.

The chain employs TRBV30 and TRBJ2-5; perhaps TRBD2 as D (5 bases). V was trimmed by 4 bases and J by 5 bases, leaving 14 bases between them. The germline CDR1 and CDR2 sequences are GTSNPN and SVGIG (reference sequence). The CDR3 runs 13 residues. The CDR3 spells CAWTLRLRETQYF. CDR3 bases: TGTGCCTGGACCCTCAGACTAAGGGAGACCCAGTACTTC.

This clone came up once. Being one base from a much bigger clone, this may be a read error. The same CDR3 arises from other DNA sequences in this sample as well. The V gene is TRBV6-4, the J gene TRBJ2-3; TRBD2 agrees at 11 bases. J lost 6 bases, V lost 0 bases, and 2 bases had no gene match. Germline CDR1 MRHNA, CDR2 SNTAGT. The CDR3 has 15 amino acids. CDR3 residues: CASSDSSGGADTQYF. CDR3 nucleotide sequence: TGTGCCAGCAGTGACTCTAGCGGGGGGGCCGATACGCAGTATTTT.

This rearrangement joins TRBV4-1 to TRBJ2-5; tentatively, D is TRBD1 (5 bases). Trimming cost V 0 bases and J 4 bases, with 12 bases left between them. In germline, CDR1 is MGHRA, CDR2 YSYEKL. The CDR3 totals 15 residues. The CDR3 region has the DNA TGCGCCAGCAGCCAAGATAGGGGTGGTCCAGAGACCCAGTACTTC. This gives the protein CASSQDRGGPETQYF.

The rearrangement joins TRBV7-2 to TRBJ2-2; D may be TRBD2 (5 bases). This CDR3 is 16 amino acids long. Germline CDR1 is SGHTA and CDR2 is FQGNSA. Deletions cut 6 bases from V and 4 bases from J, with 18 bases between. The CDR3: CASSETVLEGTGELFF. The CDR3 DNA follows: TGTGCCAGCAGTGAGACGGTACTAGAGGGCACCGGGGAGCTGTTTTTT.

The chain links TRBV9 to TRBJ2-1; 7 bases align to TRBD1. The CDR3 runs to 16 residues. Germline V CDR1 and CDR2: SGDLS, YYNGEE. V gave up 4 bases and J gave up 3 bases; unmatched junction bases: 10. The CDR3 here is CASSPPEGAFYNEQFF. The CDR3 region has the DNA TGTGCCAGCAGCCCACCCGAGGGGGCTTTCTACAATGAGCAGTTCTTC.

The chain carries TRBV6-5 and TRBJ2-7; the D is unclear. Germline V gives CDR1 MNHEY, CDR2 SVGAGI. V was cut by 7 bases and J by 1 base, with 14 bases left in between. The CDR3 has 14 residues. The DNA for the CDR3 is TGTGCCAGCATTCCTGGTGGCGGTTCCTACGAGCAGTACTTC. It translates to CASIPGGGSYEQYF.

V is TRBV7-8 and J is TRBJ1-2; maybe TRBD1 (5 bases). V lost 1 base and J lost 4, with 13 bases in between. The CDR3 spans 15 residues. The germline V gene has CDR1 SGHVS and CDR2 FQNEAQ. This CDR3 is CASSLDPQGSYGYTF. The CDR3 DNA is TGTGCCAGCAGCTTAGACCCGCAGGGCTCCTATGGCTACACCTTC.

This clone was recorded only once. The chain joins TRBV6-4 to TRBJ1-1; D is uncertain. V gave up 3 bases and J gave up 1 base, with 6 bases separating them. This CDR3 spans 13 amino acids. Germline loops: CDR1 MRHNA, CDR2 SNTAGT. The chain's CDR3 is CASSESPNTEAFF. In DNA form, the CDR3 reads TGTGCCAGCAGTGAGAGTCCGAACACTGAAGCTTTCTTT.

The chain combines TRBV11-2 with TRBJ2-5; 7 bases agree with TRBD1. Trimming cost V 5 bases and J 2 bases; bases outside gene matches: 8. Germline V CDR1 and CDR2: SGHAT, FQNNGV. This CDR3 comprises 15 residues. CDR3 loop: CASSRSPGGQETQYF. The DNA of the CDR3 is TGTGCCAGCAGCCGCTCTCCAGGGGGTCAAGAGACCCAGTACTTC.

J is TRBJ1-2 and V is TRBV4-1, with a weak D call TRBD1 (5 bases). CDR3 length equals 13 residues. V lost 1 base and J lost 4, with 7 bases in between. Germline V gives CDR1 MGHRA, CDR2 YSYEKL. The CDR3 region is CASSQGQIYGYTF. CDR3 in DNA: TGCGCCAGCAGCCAAGGACAGATCTATGGCTACACCTTC.

The chain employs TRBV27 and TRBJ2-3; the match to TRBD2 covers 12 bases. The J segment lost 1 base and the V segment lost 6 bases, leaving 2 bases of the junction unmatched. The CDR3 covers 15 residues. The germline gives CDR1 MNHEY, CDR2 SMNVEV (reference sequence). The CDR3 DNA sequence: TGTGCCAGCAGCCTAGCGGGGGGGGGCACAGATACGCAGTATTTT. Protein: CASSLAGGGTDTQYF.

The V gene is TRBV28, the J gene TRBJ2-3; 7 nucleotides match TRBD2. V gave up 11 bases and J gave up 3 bases; unmatched junction bases: 11. CDR3 size: 14 residues. Germline V lookup: CDR1 MDHEN, CDR2 SYDVKM. CDR3 DNA: TGTGCCTCTAAGGTGCCCGGGGGGACAGATACGCAGTATTTT. This gives the protein CASKVPGGTDTQYF.

This clone showed up just once. This chain links TRBV19 with TRBJ2-1; 9 nucleotides match TRBD1. Germline values: CDR1 LNHDA, CDR2 SQIVND (reference sequence). The V gene end was trimmed by 7 bases and the J gene end by 4 bases; junction bases not matched to a gene: 11. The CDR3 contains 16 residues. The CDR3 DNA reads TGTGCCAGTACCGGAAGGACAGGGGCGGCTTACAATGAGCAGTTCTTC. The encoded protein is CASTGRTGAAYNEQFF.

J is TRBJ2-7 and V is TRBV5-6; weak D call: TRBD1 (5 bases). CDR1 and CDR2 (germline): SGHDT, YYEEEE. The CDR3 totals 12 residues. V lost 4 bases, J lost 3 bases, and 8 bases lay in between. The CDR3 DNA sequence: TGTGCCAGCAGCCACGACAGCTACGAGCAGTACTTC. This encodes CASSHDSYEQYF.

This clone was seen only once. The rearrangement uses TRBV10-3 and TRBJ1-6; D may be TRBD1 (6 bases). This CDR3 region has 15 residues. Germline V gene data show CDR1 as ENHRY and CDR2 as SYGVKD. V gave up 3 bases and J gave up 9 bases, with 15 bases separating them. The CDR3 nucleotides read TGTGCCATCAGTGATCTCACAGGGATGAGTTCACCCCTCCACTTT. Amino acids: CAISDLTGMSSPLHF.

The chain employs TRBV2 and TRBJ1-2, with 8 bases fitting TRBD1. The V and J ends lost 7 bases and 6 bases, in that order; junction bases with no gene match: 10. The CDR3 is 14 amino acids. Germline values: CDR1 SNHLY, CDR2 FYNNEI. The CDR3 loop is CASTGQGLDNGYTF. The DNA for the CDR3 is TGTGCCAGCACCGGACAGGGCCTCGATAATGGCTACACCTTC.

This sequence joins TRBV7-2 and TRBJ2-7; D might be TRBD1 (5 bases). Germline CDR1 SGHTA, CDR2 FQGNSA. The germline V and J ends were trimmed by 5 bases and 4 bases, with 15 bases remaining between them. The CDR3 is 14 residues long. The CDR3 nucleotides read TGTGCCAGCAGCGCTTACCTCAGGGCTTACGAGCAGTACTTC. This gives the protein CASSAYLRAYEQYF.

This chain connects TRBV30 to TRBJ1-2, with 7 bases matching TRBD1. Germline V lookup: CDR1 GTSNPN, CDR2 SVGIG (reference sequence). Trimming removed 5 bases from V and 6 bases from J; junction bases left unmatched: 3. The CDR3 totals 11 residues. This CDR3 is CAWPGTDGYTF. The CDR3 nucleotides read TGTGCCTGGCCTGGGACAGATGGCTACACCTTC.

The chain has TRBV2 and TRBJ2-3; D may be TRBD1 (5 bases). The germline V gene encodes CDR1 SNHLY and CDR2 FYNNEI. The V end was cut by 4 bases, the J end by 0 bases, with 14 bases between. CDR3 length equals 16 residues. The CDR3: CASSGFATASTDTQYF. The CDR3 DNA sequence: TGTGCCAGCAGTGGTTTTGCGACAGCGAGCACAGATACGCAGTATTTT.

The chain is built from TRBV11-2 and TRBJ2-5; 9 positions agree with TRBD2. Germline V gene sequence: CDR1 SGHAT, CDR2 FQNNGV. V shed 5 bases, J shed 4 bases, and the junction held 8 bases outside the gene matches. The CDR3 runs 15 residues. The CDR3 DNA sequence: TGTGCCAGCAGCGATCTAGCGGGGAGAGGAGAGACCCAGTACTTC. As protein: CASSDLAGRGETQYF.

The V call is TRBV9, the J call TRBJ1-2; D is possibly TRBD1 (5 bases). V gave up 0 bases and J gave up 3 bases, with 9 bases separating them. This CDR3 region has 14 residues. CDR1 SGDLS and CDR2 YYNGEE come from the germline V gene. CDR3 sequence reads: CASSVGRAHYGYTF. The CDR3, as DNA: TGTGCCAGCAGCGTAGGCAGGGCCCACTATGGCTACACCTTC.

The chain carries TRBV5-1 and TRBJ1-6; possibly TRBD1 for D (6 bases). Germline CDR1 is SGHRS and CDR2 is YFSETQ. V was trimmed by 5 bases and J by 8 bases, leaving 14 bases between them. The CDR3 loop spans 14 amino acids. In DNA, the CDR3 is TGCGCCAGCAGTACAGGGACCGGGGATTCACCCCTCCACTTT. Translated: CASSTGTGDSPLHF.

The V gene is TRBV5-1, the J gene TRBJ2-1; D remains unclear. The CDR3 consists of 12 residues. V was pared by 4 bases and J by 8 bases, with 10 bases between. Germline V gives CDR1 SGHRS, CDR2 YFSETQ. The DNA of the CDR3 is TGCGCCAGCAGCGCCAGGATTGATGAGCAGTTCTTC. It codes for CASSARIDEQFF.